This T cell receptor (beta chain) was found in a study of blood T cell repertoires in COVID-19. For the study at large: Acute-phase and convalescent COVID-19 samples originated in the United States, Italy and Spain.

Assignment of participants to cohorts was predicated upon participant-reported clinical history. This clone appeared a single time. TCRdb's copy holds only in-frame clones and misses some; the assay was immunoSEQ multiplex PCR. The sample consists of fewer than 200,000 clones, 80% to 90% of them appearing once. The germline V gene has CDR1 MNHNS and CDR2 SASEGT. V lost 2 bases to trimming and J lost 12 bases, with 14 bases between them. The CDR3 consists of 14 residues. This chain connects TRBV6-1 to TRBJ1-6; D call uncertain. What was sequenced was PBMCs or T cells enriched from blood (not recorded which). The sequence was collected from a man aged 45 to 65 who had recovered from COVID-19. The CDR3 nucleotides are TGTGCCAGCAGTGAACGCCAGGCCGACGGACCCCTCCACTTT. Translated: CASSERQADGPLHF.